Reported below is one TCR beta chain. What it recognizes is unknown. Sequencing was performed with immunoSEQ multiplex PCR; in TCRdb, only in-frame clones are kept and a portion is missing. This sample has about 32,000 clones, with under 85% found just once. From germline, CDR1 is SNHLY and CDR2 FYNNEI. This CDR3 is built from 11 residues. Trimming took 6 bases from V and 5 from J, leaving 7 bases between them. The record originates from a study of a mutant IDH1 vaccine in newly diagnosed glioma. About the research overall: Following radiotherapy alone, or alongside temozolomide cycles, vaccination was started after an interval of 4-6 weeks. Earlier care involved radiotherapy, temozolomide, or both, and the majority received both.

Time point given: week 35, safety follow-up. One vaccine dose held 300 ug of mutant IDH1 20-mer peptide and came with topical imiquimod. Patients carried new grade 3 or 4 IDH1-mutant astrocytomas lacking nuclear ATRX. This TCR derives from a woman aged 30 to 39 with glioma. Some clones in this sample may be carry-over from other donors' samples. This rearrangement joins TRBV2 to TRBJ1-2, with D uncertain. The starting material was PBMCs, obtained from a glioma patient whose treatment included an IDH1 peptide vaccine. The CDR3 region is CASSSKYGYTF. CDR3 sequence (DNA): TGTGCCAGCAGCTCCAAATATGGCTACACCTTC.